This T cell receptor (beta chain) is from a study of persistence of HIV-infected CD4 T cells. The immunoSEQ assay was version 4, run in survey mode. Sequencing was performed with immunoSEQ multiplex PCR; in TCRdb, only in-frame clones are kept and a portion is missing. The repertoire holds more than 15,000 clones, with less than 75% as singletons. Findings of the study overall: Compared with CD3/CD28-stimulated cells, CMV- and Gag-responding cells showed lower TCRbeta richness.

The germline V gene encodes CDR1 SGHTA and CDR2 FQGTGA. This CDR3 has 13 residues. Trimming cost V 5 bases and J 10 bases, with 15 bases left between them. In regard to this clone: Antigen: not known.

The stimulus was lysate of CMV-infected fibroblasts, 8.5 to 10 ug/mL. CD4+ T cells upregulating both CD40 ligand and CD69 were sorted as responding cells. The sequence derives from an adult woman with HIV who was CMV-seropositive. This chain uses TRBV7-3 with TRBJ2-1; D not resolved. This specimen was CD4+ T cells sorted from PBMCs after approximately 20-hour stimulation, taken from a patient who received antiretroviral therapy. The CDR3 coding sequence is TGTGCCAGCAGCCAAGGCGTCCGTATGGAGCAGTTCTTC. Its translation: CASSQGVRMEQFF.